This is a list of T cell receptor beta chains from one sample in a study of T cell responses to AZD1222 COVID-19 vaccine. Sequencing was performed with immunoSEQ multiplex PCR; in TCRdb, only in-frame clones are kept and a portion is missing. The sample lists some 130,000 clones, 90% to 95% occurring once. Sequencing was performed on peripheral blood, taken on day 0 of AZD1222 vaccination. Receptors originate from an adult in good health. Both conserved end residues are trimmed from each CDR3.

v_gene	j_gene	CDR3aa
TRBV3-1/TRBV3-2	TRBJ2-3	ASSQASVDTQY
TRBV3-1/TRBV3-2	TRBJ1-1	ASSQQTNTEAF
TRBV12-5	TRBJ2-1	ASGLVHGQNNEQF
TRBV7-2	TRBJ2-2	ASSSSLQQGGELF
TRBV29-1	TRBJ2-1	SVWEGPYNEQF
TRBV4-1	TRBJ1-1	ASSQEGFTEAF
TRBV5-4	TRBJ2-1	ASSLSLAADNEQF
TRBV7-9	TRBJ1-5	ASSFNRDQPQH
TRBV2	TRBJ2-5	ASSEDSSGRETQY
TRBV19	TRBJ2-6	ASMGRRSGANVLT
TRBV2	TRBJ1-1	ASSIQVNTEAF